The 9 T cell receptor beta chains in this list originate from one sample, sequenced in a study of OX40 agonist ivuxolimab in advanced cancers. The protocol was immunoSEQ multiplex PCR, while the TCRdb copy is restricted to in-frame clones and leaves out a portion. The table has 17,000 or so clones, roughly four fifths seen once. The material was CD4+ or CD8+ T cells sorted from blood, obtained in a trial of the OX40 agonist ivuxolimab. The receptors derive from an adult with an advanced solid tumor such as melanoma, head and neck, liver or kidney cancer.

This clone was observed a single time. The chain couples TRBV15 to TRBJ2-7; D tentatively fits TRBD1 or TRBD2 (6 bases each). The CDR3 totals 12 residues. Trimming pared 5 bases from V and 6 bases from J, leaving 11 bases between. CDR1 and CDR2 from the germline V gene are LNHNV and YYDKDF (reference sequence). Written as DNA, the CDR3 is TGTGCCACCAGCTTGGGGGGCGTCGAGCAGTACTTC. It specifies CATSLGGVEQYF.

The chain has TRBV6-5 and TRBJ2-7; 8 nucleotides align to TRBD1. V lost 5 bases and J lost 1; bases outside the gene matches: 7. This CDR3 has 15 residues. CDR1 and CDR2 (germline): MNHEY, SVGAGI. The chain's CDR3 is CASSQGALGSYEQYF. Here the CDR3 DNA reads TGTGCCAGCAGTCAGGGGGCATTGGGGTCCTACGAGCAGTACTTC.

This chain links TRBV5-6 with TRBJ2-7; D remains unclear. Trimming left V 1 base short and J 3 bases short, with 17 bases between. Germline-derived CDR1 and CDR2 are SGHDT and YYEEEE. The CDR3 is 16 residues long. CDR3 DNA sequence: TGTGCCAGCAGCTTGTTGTCCTACAAGGATCGCTACGAGCAGTACTTC. Amino acid sequence: CASSLLSYKDRYEQYF.

The chain has TRBV7-3 and TRBJ2-2; D ambiguous. This CDR3 spans 13 amino acids. CDR1 is SGHTA and CDR2 is FQGTGA in the germline V gene. V shed 1 base and J shed 5 bases, with 5 bases lying between them. The CDR3 coding sequence is TGTGCCAGCAGCTTAATAGGAACCGGGGAGCTGTTTTTT. This codes for CASSLIGTGELFF.

The chain uses TRBV6-5 and TRBJ2-1; D is ambiguous. This CDR3 has 12 residues. Trimming stripped 2 bases from V and 6 bases from J, with 5 bases between. Germline CDR1 is MNHEY and CDR2 is SVGAGI. The CDR3 spells CASSYRPNEQFF. DNA for the CDR3: TGTGCCAGCAGTTACCGGCCCAATGAGCAGTTCTTC.

The chain employs TRBV6-6 and TRBJ2-5; D gene uncertain. CDR1 is MNHNY and CDR2 is SVGAGI in the germline V gene (reference sequence). Trimming stripped 0 bases from V and 4 bases from J, with 9 bases between. The CDR3 is 14 residues long. The CDR3 DNA follows: TGTGCCAGCAGTTACTCGTCCCGGCGAGAGACCCAGTACTTC. Its protein is CASSYSSRRETQYF.

This clone came up once. The rearrangement uses TRBV7-8 and TRBJ1-5, with 7 bases aligning to TRBD1. The V and J ends lost 1 base and 0 bases, in that order; junction bases with no gene match: 12. Germline CDR1 and CDR2: SGHVS and FQNEAQ. This CDR3 has 19 residues. CDR3 sequence (DNA): TGTGCCAGCAGCTTAGGCGATGCCGGGACAGATTATAGCAATCAGCCCCAGCATTTT. Its protein is CASSLGDAGTDYSNQPQHF.

This CDR3 reads CASSFWGSGSGDEQFF. CDR3 in DNA: TGTGCCAGCAGTTTTTGGGGTTCGGGGTCCGGGGATGAGCAGTTCTTC. The chain is built from TRBV27 and TRBJ2-1, with D tentatively TRBD2 (5 bases). V shed 3 bases and J shed 8 bases, with 20 bases lying between them. There are 16 residues in the CDR3. Germline V CDR1 and CDR2: MNHEY, SMNVEV (reference sequence).

The genes are TRBV5-4 and TRBJ2-1, with TRBD1 matching 8 bases. CDR3 length equals 15 residues. With 3 bases clipped from V and 4 bases from J, the junction kept 6 bases outside the gene matches. CDR1 and CDR2 (germline): SGHNT, YYREEE (reference sequence). The CDR3, as DNA: TGTGCCAGCAGCTGGGACAACAGGGGGTACAATGAGCAGTTCTTC. Its protein product is CASSWDNRGYNEQFF.